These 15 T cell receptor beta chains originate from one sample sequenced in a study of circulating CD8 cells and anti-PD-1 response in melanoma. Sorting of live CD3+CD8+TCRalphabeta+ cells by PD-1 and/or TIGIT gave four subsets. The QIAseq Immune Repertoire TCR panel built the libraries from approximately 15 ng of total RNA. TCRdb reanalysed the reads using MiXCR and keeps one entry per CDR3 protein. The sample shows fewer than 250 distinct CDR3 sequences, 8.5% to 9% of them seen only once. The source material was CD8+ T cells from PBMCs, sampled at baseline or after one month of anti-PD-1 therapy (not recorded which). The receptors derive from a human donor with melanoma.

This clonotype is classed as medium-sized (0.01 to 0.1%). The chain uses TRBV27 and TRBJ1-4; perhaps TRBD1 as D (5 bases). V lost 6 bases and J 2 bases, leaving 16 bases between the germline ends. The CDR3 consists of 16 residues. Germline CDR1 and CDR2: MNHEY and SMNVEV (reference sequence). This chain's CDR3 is CASRRGTLATNEKLFF. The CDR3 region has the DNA TGTGCCAGCAGGAGGGGAACCCTCGCCACTAATGAAAAACTGTTTTTT.

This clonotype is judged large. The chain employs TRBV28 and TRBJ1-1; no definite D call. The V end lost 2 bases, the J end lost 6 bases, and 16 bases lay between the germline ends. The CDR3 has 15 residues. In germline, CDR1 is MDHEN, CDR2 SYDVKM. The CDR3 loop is CASSLTAEPNAEAFF. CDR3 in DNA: TGTGCCAGCAGTTTAACGGCAGAACCAAATGCTGAAGCTTTCTTT.

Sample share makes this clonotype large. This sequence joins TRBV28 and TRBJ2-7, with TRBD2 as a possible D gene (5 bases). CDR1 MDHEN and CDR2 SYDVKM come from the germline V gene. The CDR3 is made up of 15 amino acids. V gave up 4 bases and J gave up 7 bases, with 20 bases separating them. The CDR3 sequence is CASSSIEGRSEEQYF. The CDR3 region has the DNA TGTGCCAGCAGTTCCATCGAGGGCCGGTCGGAAGAGCAGTACTTC.

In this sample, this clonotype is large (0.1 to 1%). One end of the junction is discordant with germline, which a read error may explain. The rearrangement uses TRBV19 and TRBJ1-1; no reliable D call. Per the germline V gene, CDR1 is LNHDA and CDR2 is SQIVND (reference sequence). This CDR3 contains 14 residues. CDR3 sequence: CASSMSGWNTEAFF. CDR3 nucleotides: TGTGCCAGCAGTATGTCGGGGTGGAACACTGAAGCTTTCTTT.

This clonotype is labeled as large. The CDR3 DNA follows: TGTGCCAGCAGCTCCCGGGATTACCTAGCCAAAAACATTCAGTACTTC. This codes for CASSSRDYLAKNIQYF. The chain joins TRBV5-4 to TRBJ2-4; the D gene is possibly TRBD2 (5 bases). This CDR3 contains 16 residues. The V end was cut by 3 bases, the J end by 0 bases, with 13 bases between. Germline V gene sequence: CDR1 SGHNT, CDR2 YYREEE (reference sequence).

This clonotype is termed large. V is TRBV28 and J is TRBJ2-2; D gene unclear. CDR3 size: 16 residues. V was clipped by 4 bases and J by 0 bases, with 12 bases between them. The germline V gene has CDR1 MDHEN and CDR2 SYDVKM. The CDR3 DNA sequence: TGTGCCAGCAGTTCCCCCTTCTCAACGAACACCGGGGAGCTGTTTTTT. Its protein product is CASSSPFSTNTGELFF.

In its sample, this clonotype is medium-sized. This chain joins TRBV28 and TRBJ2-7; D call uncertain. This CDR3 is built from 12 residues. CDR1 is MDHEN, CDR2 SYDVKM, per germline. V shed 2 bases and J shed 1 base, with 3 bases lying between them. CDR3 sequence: CASSLGSYEQYF. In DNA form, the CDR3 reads TGTGCCAGCAGTTTAGGTTCCTACGAGCAGTACTTC.

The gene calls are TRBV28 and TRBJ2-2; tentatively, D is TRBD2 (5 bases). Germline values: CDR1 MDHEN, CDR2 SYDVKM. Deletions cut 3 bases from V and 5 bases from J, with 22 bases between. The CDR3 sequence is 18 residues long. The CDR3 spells CASSFGPRNSRRTGELFF. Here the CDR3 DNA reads TGTGCCAGCAGTTTTGGGCCACGTAACAGCCGGAGGACCGGGGAGCTGTTTTTT. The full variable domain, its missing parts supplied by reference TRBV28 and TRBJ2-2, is DVKVTQSSRYLVKRTGEKVFLECVQDMDHENMFWYRQDPGLGLRLIYFSYDVKMKEKGDIPEGYSVSREKKERFSLILESASTNQTSMYLCASSFGPRNSRRTGELFFGEGSRLTVL.

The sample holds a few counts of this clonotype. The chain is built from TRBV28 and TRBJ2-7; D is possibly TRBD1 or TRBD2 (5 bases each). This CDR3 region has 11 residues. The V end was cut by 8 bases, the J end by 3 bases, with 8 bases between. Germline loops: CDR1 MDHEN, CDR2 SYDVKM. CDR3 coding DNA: TGTGCCAGCGGTGGGGGCTACGAGCAGTACTTC. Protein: CASGGGYEQYF.

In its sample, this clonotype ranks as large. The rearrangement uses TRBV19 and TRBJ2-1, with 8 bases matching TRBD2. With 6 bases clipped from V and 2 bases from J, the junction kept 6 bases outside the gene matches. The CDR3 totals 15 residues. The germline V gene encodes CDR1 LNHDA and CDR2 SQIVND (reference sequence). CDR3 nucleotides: TGTGCCAGTAGCGAACTAGCGGTTCCCTACAATGAGCAGTTCTTC. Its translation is CASSELAVPYNEQFF. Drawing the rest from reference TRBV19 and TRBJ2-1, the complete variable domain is DGGITQSPKYLFRKEGQNVTLSCEQNLNHDAMYWYRQDPGQGLRLIYYSQIVNDFQKGDIAEGYSVSREKKESFPLTVTSAQKNPTAFYLCASSELAVPYNEQFFGPGTRLTVL.

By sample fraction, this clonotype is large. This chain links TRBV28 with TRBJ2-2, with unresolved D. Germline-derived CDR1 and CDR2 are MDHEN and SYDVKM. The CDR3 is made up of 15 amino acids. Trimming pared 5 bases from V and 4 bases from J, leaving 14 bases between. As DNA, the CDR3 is TGTGCCAGCAGTCCCCTGCAGTTCAGCACCGGGGAGCTGTTTTTT. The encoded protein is CASSPLQFSTGELFF.

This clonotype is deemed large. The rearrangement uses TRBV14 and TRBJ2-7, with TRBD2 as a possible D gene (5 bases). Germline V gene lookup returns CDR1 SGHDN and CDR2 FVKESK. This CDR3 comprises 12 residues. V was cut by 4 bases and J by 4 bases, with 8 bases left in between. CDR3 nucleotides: TGTGCCAGCAGCCCCACGGGATACGAGCAGTACTTC. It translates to CASSPTGYEQYF.

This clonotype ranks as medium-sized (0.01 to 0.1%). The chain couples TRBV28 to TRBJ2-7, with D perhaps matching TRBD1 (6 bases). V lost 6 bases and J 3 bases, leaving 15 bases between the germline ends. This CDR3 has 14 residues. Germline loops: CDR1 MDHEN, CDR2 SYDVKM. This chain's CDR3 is CASSDGTRVYEQYF. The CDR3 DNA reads TGTGCCAGCAGCGACGGGACAAGGGTCTACGAGCAGTACTTC.

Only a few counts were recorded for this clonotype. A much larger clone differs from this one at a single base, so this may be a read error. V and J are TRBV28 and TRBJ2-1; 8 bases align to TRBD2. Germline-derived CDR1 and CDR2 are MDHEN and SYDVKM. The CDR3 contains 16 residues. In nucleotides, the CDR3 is TGTGCCAGCAGTCCCGTCGGAGCGGGAGACCTCAGTGAGCGGTTCTTC. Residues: CASSPVGAGDLSERFF.

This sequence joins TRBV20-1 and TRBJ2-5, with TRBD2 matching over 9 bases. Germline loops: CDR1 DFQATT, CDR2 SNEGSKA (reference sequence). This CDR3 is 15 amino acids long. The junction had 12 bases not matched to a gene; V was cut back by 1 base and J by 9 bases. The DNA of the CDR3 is TGCAGTGCTAGAGTGTTAGCGGGAGCCCATGAGGCCCAGTACTTC. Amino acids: CSARVLAGAHEAQYF.